This entry lists 32 T cell receptor beta chains sequenced from one sample in a study of shared clonotypes between healthy human individuals. Sequencing used immunoSEQ multiplex PCR; TCRdb keeps in-frame clones, though not all of them. Among approximately 1.5 million clones listed, approximately 98.5% were seen once. The specimen sequenced was naive CD4+ T cells sorted from blood. Subset in this sample: CD45RA+ positively selected. The origin of the receptors is a man aged 25-40 years in good health.

This chain connects TRBV5-1 to TRBJ2-7; D is uncertain. The V gene's germline CDR1 is SGHRS and CDR2 YFSETQ. The CDR3 runs 12 residues. Trimming pared 5 bases from V and 2 bases from J, leaving 8 bases between. The DNA of the CDR3 is TGCGCCAGCAGTGTGGGCCCCTACGAGCAGTACTTC. Amino acids: CASSVGPYEQYF. The whole variable domain, filled in from reference TRBV5-1 and TRBJ2-7, reads KAGVTQTPRYLIKTRGQQVTLSCSPISGHRSVSWYQQTPGQGLQFLFEYFSETQRNKGNFPGRFSGRQFSNSRSEMNVSTLELGDSALYLCASSVGPYEQYFGPGTRLTVT.

This sequence joins TRBV28 and TRBJ2-7; 9 positions agree with TRBD1. V lost 6 bases to trimming and J lost 4 bases; unmatched junction nucleotides: 4. From germline, CDR1 is MDHEN and CDR2 SYDVKM. The CDR3 has 13 amino acids. In DNA, the CDR3 is TGTGCCAGCAGAGGGACAGGGAAATACGAGCAGTACTTC. This gives the protein CASRGTGKYEQYF.

V and J are TRBV7-6 and TRBJ2-1; D is possibly TRBD2 (5 bases). This CDR3 has 15 amino acids. The germline V gene encodes CDR1 SGHVS and CDR2 FNYEAQ. Trimming removed 6 bases at V and 8 bases at J, with 20 bases between. This chain's CDR3 is CASSPVESRGYEQFF. The CDR3 nucleotides read TGTGCCAGCAGTCCAGTAGAGTCCCGAGGGTATGAGCAGTTCTTC.

The V call is TRBV10-2, the J call TRBJ2-7; perhaps TRBD1 as D (5 bases). The CDR3 is 14 residues long. Germline V lookup: CDR1 WSHSY, CDR2 SAAADI. V was trimmed by 2 bases and J by 0 bases, leaving 8 bases between them. The CDR3 bases are TGCGCCAGCAGTGAGCAGGGAATCTCCTACGAGCAGTACTTC. Translation gives CASSEQGISYEQYF.

The chain combines TRBV9 with TRBJ2-1; D perhaps matches TRBD1 (5 bases). V gave up 0 bases and J gave up 14 bases, with 18 bases separating them. The CDR3 sequence is 14 residues long. CDR1 and CDR2 from the germline V gene are SGDLS and YYNGEE. In DNA form, the CDR3 reads TGTGCCAGCAGCGTAGCCGCTACGCCAGGGTCTAAGTTCTTC. Its protein product is CASSVAATPGSKFF.

This clone was recorded once. The chain couples TRBV29-1 to TRBJ2-1; 11 nucleotides align to TRBD2. Germline values: CDR1 SQVTM, CDR2 ANQGSEA. J was trimmed by 4 bases and V by 7 bases; bases with no gene match: 6. CDR3 length equals 14 residues. This CDR3 is CSDIAGGPYNEQFF. In DNA form, the CDR3 reads TGCAGCGATATAGCGGGAGGGCCTTACAATGAGCAGTTCTTC.

This sequence joins TRBV2 and TRBJ1-2, with no clear D. Germline V lookup: CDR1 SNHLY, CDR2 FYNNEI. This CDR3 region has 13 residues. The V end lost 3 bases, the J end lost 3 bases, and 8 bases lay between the germline ends. CDR3 sequence reads: CASSEGGDYGYTF. In DNA, the CDR3 is TGTGCCAGCAGTGAGGGCGGCGACTATGGCTACACCTTC.

This chain uses TRBV5-1 with TRBJ2-5; D could derive from TRBD1 or TRBD2 (6 bases each). Trimming took 4 bases from V and 5 from J, leaving 21 bases between them. Germline assignment: CDR1 SGHRS and CDR2 YFSETQ. CDR3 length: 16 residues. CDR3 sequence: CASSQRTGALGETQYF. CDR3 in DNA: TGCGCCAGCAGCCAAAGAACGGGGGCATTAGGGGAGACCCAGTACTTC.

The chain combines TRBV7-6 with TRBJ1-1, with D hard to call. The CDR3 sequence is 14 residues long. Germline V lookup: CDR1 SGHVS, CDR2 FNYEAQ. Trimming removed 5 bases from V and 0 bases from J, with 10 bases in between. CDR3 protein: CASSREALNTEAFF. In DNA form, the CDR3 reads TGTGCCAGCAGCCGAGAAGCTTTGAACACTGAAGCTTTCTTT.

V usage is TRBV5-1 and J usage is TRBJ2-2; TRBD2 might be the D (5 bases). V shed 7 bases and J shed 5 bases, with 18 bases lying between them. The CDR3 loop spans 15 amino acids. In germline, CDR1 is SGHRS, CDR2 YFSETQ. The CDR3 sequence: CASGTQPRGTGELFF. CDR3 nucleotides: TGCGCCAGCGGAACTCAGCCCCGGGGAACCGGGGAGCTGTTTTTT.

The rearrangement uses TRBV28 and TRBJ2-1; TRBD2 matches 7 bases. The CDR3 spans 14 residues. Germline CDR1 is MDHEN and CDR2 is SYDVKM. Trimming took 5 bases from V and 7 from J; bases not matched to a gene: 8. The CDR3 region is CASSGAGSRNEQFF. The CDR3 DNA follows: TGTGCCAGCAGTGGAGCGGGAAGTCGGAATGAGCAGTTCTTC.

The rearrangement joins TRBV6-5 to TRBJ2-2; D is unclear. V was shortened by 5 bases and J by 5 bases, with 12 bases between the two germline ends. The CDR3 runs to 14 residues. Germline V gives CDR1 MNHEY, CDR2 SVGAGI. The CDR3 DNA sequence: TGTGCCAGCAGTACCAAGGACGGGACCGGGGAGCTGTTTTTT. As protein: CASSTKDGTGELFF.

The V call is TRBV6-1, the J call TRBJ2-7; either TRBD1 or TRBD2 may fit D (5 bases each). Germline V CDR1 and CDR2: MNHNS, SASEGT. V gave up 3 bases and J gave up 6 bases, with 9 bases separating them. This CDR3 contains 12 residues. Here the CDR3 DNA reads TGTGCCAGCAGTGATGGGGGTGGCGAGCAGTACTTC. Amino acids: CASSDGGGEQYF.

This clone came up once. The rearrangement uses TRBV25-1 and TRBJ1-4; TRBD1 is a possible D gene (5 bases). CDR3 length: 13 amino acids. Germline assignment: CDR1 MGHDK and CDR2 SYGVNS. Trimming pared 5 bases from V and 7 bases from J, leaving 11 bases between. The CDR3 reads CASSRQFGEKLFF. In DNA, the CDR3 is TGTGCCAGCAGTCGACAGTTTGGTGAAAAACTGTTTTTT.

This chain connects TRBV19 to TRBJ2-1; D is possibly TRBD2 (6 bases). From germline, CDR1 is LNHDA and CDR2 SQIVND (reference sequence). The V end was cut by 5 bases, the J end by 8 bases, with 16 bases between. The length of the CDR3 is 14 residues. CDR3 in DNA: TGTGCCAGTAGTCCACAACTAGCAATAGATGAGCAGTTCTTC. Amino acid sequence: CASSPQLAIDEQFF.

The V gene is TRBV5-3, the J gene TRBJ2-7; 9 nucleotides line up with TRBD2. TRBV5-3 is recorded as an ORF, its role being uncertain. The CDR3 contains 14 residues. The trim removed 5 bases at V and 2 bases at J, leaving 5 bases unmatched. CDR3 amino acids: CARRSGRPAYEQYF. The CDR3 region has the DNA TGTGCCAGAAGGAGCGGGAGGCCCGCCTACGAGCAGTACTTC.

V gene TRBV7-7 combines with J gene TRBJ2-5; TRBD2 might be the D (6 bases). Germline CDR1 and CDR2: SSHAT and FNYEAQ (reference sequence). V dropped 5 bases and J dropped 6 bases, with 19 bases sitting between them. The CDR3 is 15 amino acids. CDR3 bases: TGTGCCAGCAGCCATGCCGGGAGCTCAGGGAAGACCCAGTACTTC. Protein product: CASSHAGSSGKTQYF.

V usage is TRBV5-1 and J usage is TRBJ1-1; D is ambiguous. Trimming shortened V by 4 bases and J by 1 base, and 11 bases separated the two germline ends. Germline CDR1 is SGHRS and CDR2 is YFSETQ. This CDR3 has 14 residues. The CDR3 reads CASSPAPTNTEAFF. The CDR3, as DNA: TGCGCCAGCAGCCCGGCACCTACGAACACTGAAGCTTTCTTT.

The rearrangement links TRBV7-2 to TRBJ2-2; 11 bases are shared with TRBD2. Germline V gene sequence: CDR1 SGHTA, CDR2 FQGNSA. The CDR3 has 16 amino acids. Trimming took 6 bases from V and 7 from J; bases not matched to a gene: 10. The CDR3 DNA is TGTGCCAGCAGTTATAGCGGGAGGGCCATGAACGGGGAGCTGTTTTTT. Encoded protein: CASSYSGRAMNGELFF.

As concerns this clone: Other nucleotide sequences in the sample specify the same CDR3. The rearrangement uses TRBV29-1 and TRBJ2-7; 9 positions match TRBD1. Per germline, CDR1 SQVTM and CDR2 ANQGSEA. The CDR3 is 12 residues long. The CDR3 loop reads CSVGQGNYEQYF. The CDR3 nucleotides read TGCAGTGTCGGACAGGGGAACTACGAGCAGTACTTC.

The chain is built from TRBV5-1 and TRBJ2-7; no firm D call. The CDR3 loop spans 15 amino acids. V was cut by 7 bases and J by 7 bases, with 24 bases left in between. CDR1 is SGHRS and CDR2 is YFSETQ in the germline V gene. In nucleotides, the CDR3 is TGCGCCAGCCACGACAACCGAGTTCCGATTTCAGAGCAGTACTTC. The encoded protein is CASHDNRVPISEQYF.

This clone was recorded once. The chain has TRBV7-3 and TRBJ2-1; D tentatively reads TRBD1 or TRBD2 (5 bases each). CDR3 size: 15 residues. V was pared by 3 bases and J by 2 bases, with 11 bases between. Germline V gene data show CDR1 as SGHTA and CDR2 as FQGTGA. The CDR3, as DNA: TGTGCCAGCAGCTTGGTCAGGGACCCCTACAATGAGCAGTTCTTC. Encoded protein: CASSLVRDPYNEQFF.

The genes are TRBV28 and TRBJ2-2; D is uncertain. Germline V gene data show CDR1 as MDHEN and CDR2 as SYDVKM. The CDR3 loop spans 14 amino acids. V was clipped by 2 bases and J by 6 bases, with 10 bases between them. CDR3 sequence reads: CASSLPVRPGELFF. Here the CDR3 DNA reads TGTGCCAGCAGTTTACCCGTAAGGCCCGGGGAGCTGTTTTTT.

The chain combines TRBV7-9 with TRBJ2-1; D possibly matches TRBD1 or TRBD2 (7 bases each). Per the germline V gene, CDR1 is SEHNR and CDR2 is FQNEAQ (reference sequence). The CDR3 contains 16 residues. Trimming removed 9 bases at V and 8 bases at J, with 26 bases between. CDR3 protein: CASTPRGRESVDEQFF. The DNA for the CDR3 is TGTGCCAGTACCCCAAGGGGGCGGGAGAGCGTGGATGAGCAGTTCTTC.

The DNA for the CDR3 is TGCAGCGTTGAAGGCGACACTAACTACGAGCAGTACTTC. Encoded protein: CSVEGDTNYEQYF. The chain combines TRBV29-1 with TRBJ2-7, with D uncertain. Germline V gives CDR1 SQVTM, CDR2 ANQGSEA. Trimming left V 1 base short and J 3 bases short, with 10 bases between. The CDR3 has 13 residues.

This chain links TRBV5-5 with TRBJ1-5; D perhaps matches TRBD1 (6 bases). The CDR3 sequence is 14 residues long. Germline CDR1 and CDR2: SGHKS and YYEKEE (reference sequence). V was pared by 0 bases and J by 5 bases, with 9 bases between. Written as DNA, the CDR3 is TGTGCCAGCAGCTTGGACAGGGCGGATCAGCCCCAGCATTTT. This encodes CASSLDRADQPQHF.

This clone was picked up one time. This sequence joins TRBV13 and TRBJ2-1, with 13 bases identical to TRBD2. This CDR3 is 16 amino acids long. V gave up 0 bases and J gave up 9 bases; unmatched junction bases: 5. Germline-derived CDR1 and CDR2 are PRHDT and FYEKMQ (reference sequence). The CDR3 DNA is TGTGCCAGCAGCTTAGGGACTAGCGGGAGGCTCGGTGAGCAGTTCTTC. The encoded protein is CASSLGTSGRLGEQFF.

V usage is TRBV2 and J usage is TRBJ2-1; 7 nucleotides agree with TRBD1. The V segment lost 8 bases and the J segment 5 bases; nucleotides outside the gene matches: 15. Per germline, CDR1 SNHLY and CDR2 FYNNEI. The CDR3 is made up of 16 amino acids. DNA of the CDR3: TGTGCCAGCCGGGGATTGACAGGGTCCCTTAACAATGAGCAGTTCTTC. Translation: CASRGLTGSLNNEQFF.

The genes are TRBV27 and TRBJ2-5; TRBD2 matches at 7 bases. This CDR3 is built from 15 residues. Per germline, CDR1 MNHEY and CDR2 SMNVEV (reference sequence). Trimming at V came to 7 bases and at J to 5 bases, leaving 13 bases not matched to a gene. This CDR3 reads CASTVTGGGGETQYF. For the CDR3, the DNA is TGTGCCAGCACAGTCACGGGAGGTGGGGGGGAGACCCAGTACTTC.

This clone was observed a single time. Distinct nucleotide sequences in the sample also encode this CDR3. The chain is built from TRBV10-1 and TRBJ2-7; the D is unclear. In germline, CDR1 is WNHNN, CDR2 SYGVQD (reference sequence). V lost 3 bases to trimming and J lost 3 bases, with 3 bases between them. This CDR3 has 11 amino acids. The CDR3 nucleotides are TGCGCCAGCAGTGACCGCTACGAGCAGTACTTC. Encoded protein: CASSDRYEQYF.

This chain uses TRBV10-2 with TRBJ2-7; 12 positions match TRBD2. V was pared by 7 bases and J by 1 base, with 8 bases of the junction left unmatched. Germline V gives CDR1 WSHSY, CDR2 SAAADI. The length of the CDR3 is 16 residues. CDR3 in amino acids: CASTKKTSGSSYEQYF. The CDR3 DNA reads as TGCGCCAGCACGAAGAAGACTAGCGGGAGTTCCTACGAGCAGTACTTC.

This chain uses TRBV4-1 with TRBJ1-1; a possible D gene is TRBD1 (6 bases). Germline-derived CDR1 and CDR2 are MGHRA and YSYEKL. The CDR3 spans 14 residues. V shed 4 bases and J shed 1 base, with 10 bases lying between them. The CDR3 nucleotides read TGCGCCAGCAGCCTCGGGACAAGGAACACTGAAGCTTTCTTT. Protein: CASSLGTRNTEAFF.